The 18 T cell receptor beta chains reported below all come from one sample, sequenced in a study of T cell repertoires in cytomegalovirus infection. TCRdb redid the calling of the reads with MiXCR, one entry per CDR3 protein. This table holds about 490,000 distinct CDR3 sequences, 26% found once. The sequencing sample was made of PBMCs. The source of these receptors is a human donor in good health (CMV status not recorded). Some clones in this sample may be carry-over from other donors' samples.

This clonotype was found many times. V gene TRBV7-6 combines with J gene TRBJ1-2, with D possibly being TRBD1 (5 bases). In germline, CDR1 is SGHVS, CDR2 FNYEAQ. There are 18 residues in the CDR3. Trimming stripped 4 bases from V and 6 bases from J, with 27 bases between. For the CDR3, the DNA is TGTGCCAGCAGCTCTAGACCCCCTCCGGGACGGCTGCTAGATGGCTACACCTTC. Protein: CASSSRPPPGRLLDGYTF.

For the CDR3, the DNA is TGTGCCACTGGGGTCAGGGAACCGCGTGGCTACACCTTC. It yields the protein CATGVREPRGYTF. V gene TRBV6-6 combines with J gene TRBJ1-2; D possibly corresponds to TRBD1 (5 bases). Trimming took off 10 bases at V and 7 bases at J, with 19 bases between the two ends. The germline V gene encodes CDR1 MNHNY and CDR2 SVGAGI (reference sequence). The CDR3 is 13 amino acids.

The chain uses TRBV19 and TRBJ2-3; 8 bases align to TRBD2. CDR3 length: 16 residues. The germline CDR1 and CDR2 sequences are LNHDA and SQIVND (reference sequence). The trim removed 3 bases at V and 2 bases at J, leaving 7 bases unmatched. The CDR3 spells CASSILAGSPTDTQYF. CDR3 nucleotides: TGTGCCAGTAGTATTTTAGCGGGAAGCCCCACAGATACGCAGTATTTT.

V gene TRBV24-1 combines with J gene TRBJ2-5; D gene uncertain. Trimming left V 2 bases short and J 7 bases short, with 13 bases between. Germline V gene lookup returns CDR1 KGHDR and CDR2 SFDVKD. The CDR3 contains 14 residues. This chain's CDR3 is CATSDSPGRVTQYF. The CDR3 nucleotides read TGTGCCACCAGTGATTCTCCCGGGCGCGTGACCCAGTACTTC.

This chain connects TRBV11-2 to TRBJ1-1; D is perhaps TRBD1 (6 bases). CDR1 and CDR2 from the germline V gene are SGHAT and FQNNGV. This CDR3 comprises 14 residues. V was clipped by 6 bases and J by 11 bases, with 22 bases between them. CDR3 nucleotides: TGTGCCAGCAGTTGGACAGAAGGGACTGTGGGGGCTTTCTTT. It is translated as CASSWTEGTVGAFF.

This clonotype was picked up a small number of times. In nucleotides, the CDR3 is TGTGCCAGCAGTACTAGCGGGAGTTTGGCGGAGCAGTTCTTC. Its protein product is CASSTSGSLAEQFF. This rearrangement joins TRBV28 to TRBJ2-1; 11 positions match TRBD2. The trim removed 5 bases at V and 10 bases at J, leaving 7 bases unmatched. The CDR3 sequence is 14 residues long. The germline V gene has CDR1 MDHEN and CDR2 SYDVKM. The full variable domain, rest sourced from reference TRBV28 and TRBJ2-1, is DVKVTQSSRYLVKRTGEKVFLECVQDMDHENMFWYRQDPGLGLRLIYFSYDVKMKEKGDIPEGYSVSREKKERFSLILESASTNQTSMYLCASSTSGSLAEQFFGPGTRLTVL.

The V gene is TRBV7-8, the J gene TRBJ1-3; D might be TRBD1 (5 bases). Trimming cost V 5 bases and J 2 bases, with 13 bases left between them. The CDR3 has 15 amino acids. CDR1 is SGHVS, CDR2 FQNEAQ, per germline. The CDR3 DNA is TGTGCCAGCAGCCCAGACCAGGGCGCTGGAAACACCATATATTTT. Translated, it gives CASSPDQGAGNTIYF.

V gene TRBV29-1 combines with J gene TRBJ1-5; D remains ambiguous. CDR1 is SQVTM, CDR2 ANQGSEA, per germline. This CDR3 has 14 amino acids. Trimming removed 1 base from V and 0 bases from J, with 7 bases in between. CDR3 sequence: CSVEADGSNQPQHF. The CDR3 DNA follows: TGCAGCGTTGAAGCCGACGGTAGCAATCAGCCCCAGCATTTT.

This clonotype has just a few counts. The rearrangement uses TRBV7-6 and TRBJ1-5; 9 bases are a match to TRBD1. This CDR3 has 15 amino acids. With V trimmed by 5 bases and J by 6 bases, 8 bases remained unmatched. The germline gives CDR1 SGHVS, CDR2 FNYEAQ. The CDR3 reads CASSRGDRVGQPQHF. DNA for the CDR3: TGTGCCAGCAGCCGGGGGGACAGGGTGGGTCAGCCCCAGCATTTT.

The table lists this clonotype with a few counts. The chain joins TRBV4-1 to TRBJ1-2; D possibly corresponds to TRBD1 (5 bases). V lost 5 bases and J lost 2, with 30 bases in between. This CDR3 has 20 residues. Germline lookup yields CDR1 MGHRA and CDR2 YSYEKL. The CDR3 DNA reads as TGCGCCAGCAGCTCCAAACCCCCGTACAGGCAAGGGAGGGGAAACTATGGCTACACCTTC. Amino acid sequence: CASSSKPPYRQGRGNYGYTF.

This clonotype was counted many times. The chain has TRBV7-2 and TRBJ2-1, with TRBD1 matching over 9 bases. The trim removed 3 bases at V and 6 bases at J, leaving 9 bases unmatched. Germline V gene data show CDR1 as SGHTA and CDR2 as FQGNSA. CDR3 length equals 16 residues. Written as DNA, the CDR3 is TGTGCCAGCAGCTTTTTCGGGACAGGGTATTCCAATGAGCAGTTCTTC. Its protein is CASSFFGTGYSNEQFF.

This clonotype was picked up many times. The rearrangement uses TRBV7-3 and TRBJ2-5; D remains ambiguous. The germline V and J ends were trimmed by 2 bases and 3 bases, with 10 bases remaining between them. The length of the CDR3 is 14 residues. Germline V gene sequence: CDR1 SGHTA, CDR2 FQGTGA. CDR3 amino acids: CASSLSGRKETQYF. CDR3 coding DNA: TGTGCCAGCAGCTTATCAGGCAGAAAAGAGACCCAGTACTTC.

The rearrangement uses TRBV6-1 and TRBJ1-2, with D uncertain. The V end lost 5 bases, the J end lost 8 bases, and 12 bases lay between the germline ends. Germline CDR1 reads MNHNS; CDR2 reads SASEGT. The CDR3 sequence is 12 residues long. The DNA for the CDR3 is TGTGCCAGCAGTTACGCCGGGGTCGGCTACACCTTC. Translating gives CASSYAGVGYTF.

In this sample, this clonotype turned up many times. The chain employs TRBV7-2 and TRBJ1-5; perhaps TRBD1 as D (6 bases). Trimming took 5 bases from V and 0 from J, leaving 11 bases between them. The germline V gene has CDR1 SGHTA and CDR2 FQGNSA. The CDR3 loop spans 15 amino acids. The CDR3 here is CASSLRQDSNQPQHF. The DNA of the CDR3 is TGTGCCAGCAGCCTCCGACAGGATAGCAATCAGCCCCAGCATTTT.

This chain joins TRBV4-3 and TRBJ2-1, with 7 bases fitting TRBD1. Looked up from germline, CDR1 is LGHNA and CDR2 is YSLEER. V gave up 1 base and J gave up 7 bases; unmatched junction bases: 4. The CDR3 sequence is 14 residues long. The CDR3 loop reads CASSQGFRGNEQFF. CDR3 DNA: TGCGCCAGCAGCCAAGGCTTCAGGGGGAATGAGCAGTTCTTC.

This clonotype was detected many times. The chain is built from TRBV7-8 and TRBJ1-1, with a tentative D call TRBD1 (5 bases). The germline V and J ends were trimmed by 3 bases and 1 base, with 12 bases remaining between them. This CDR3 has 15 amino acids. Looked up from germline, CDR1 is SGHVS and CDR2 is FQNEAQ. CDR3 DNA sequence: TGTGCCAGCAGCTTGAGGGGAGGTGCGAACACTGAAGCTTTCTTT. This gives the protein CASSLRGGANTEAFF.

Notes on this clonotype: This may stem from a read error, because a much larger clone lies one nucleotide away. The CDR3 sequence: CTSSDPSGRGTDTQYF. The CDR3 DNA reads as TGTACCAGCAGTGACCCCAGCGGGAGAGGCACAGATACGCAGTATTTT. The gene calls are TRBV6-1 and TRBJ2-3; TRBD2 aligns across 8 bases. Germline CDR1 reads MNHNS; CDR2 reads SASEGT. The CDR3 contains 16 residues.

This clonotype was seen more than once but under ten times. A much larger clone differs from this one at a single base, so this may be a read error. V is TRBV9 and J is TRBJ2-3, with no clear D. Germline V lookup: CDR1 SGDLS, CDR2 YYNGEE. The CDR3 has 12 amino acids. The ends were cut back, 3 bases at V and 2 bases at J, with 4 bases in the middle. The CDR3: CASSATTDTQYF. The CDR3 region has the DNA TGTGCCAGCAGCGCCACCACAGATACGCAGTATTTT.